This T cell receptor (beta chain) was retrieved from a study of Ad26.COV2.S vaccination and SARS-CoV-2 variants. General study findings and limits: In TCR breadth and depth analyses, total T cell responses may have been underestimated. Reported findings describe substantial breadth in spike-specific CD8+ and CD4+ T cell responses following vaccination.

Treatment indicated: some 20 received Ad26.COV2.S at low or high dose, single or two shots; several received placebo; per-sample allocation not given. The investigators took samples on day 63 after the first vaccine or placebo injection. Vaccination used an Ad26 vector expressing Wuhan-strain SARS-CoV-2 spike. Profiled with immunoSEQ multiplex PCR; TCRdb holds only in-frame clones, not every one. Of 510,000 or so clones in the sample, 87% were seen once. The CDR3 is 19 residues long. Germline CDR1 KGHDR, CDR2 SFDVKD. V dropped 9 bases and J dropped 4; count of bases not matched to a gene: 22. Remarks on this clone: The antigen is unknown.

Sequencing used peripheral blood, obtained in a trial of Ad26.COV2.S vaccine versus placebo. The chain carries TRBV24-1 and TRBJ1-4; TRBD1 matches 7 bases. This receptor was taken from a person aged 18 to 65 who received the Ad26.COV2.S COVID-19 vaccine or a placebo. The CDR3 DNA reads TGTGCCACCTTGGGGCAGGGCAAAACCGGGACAGACTATAATGAAAAACTGTTTTTT. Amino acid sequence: CATLGQGKTGTDYNEKLFF.